This entry is about one T cell receptor (beta chain). Antigen specificity is unknown. This table comes from immunoSEQ multiplex PCR, and its TCRdb copy is limited to in-frame clones, with some not included. The sample lists tens of thousands of clones, 90% occurring once. Germline loops: CDR1 MDHEN, CDR2 SYDVKM. With 6 bases removed from V and 4 bases from J, the gap between germline ends came to 15 bases. The CDR3 covers 14 residues. The time point here: week 11, during vaccination. The investigators gave 300 ug of mutant IDH1 20-mer peptide in each vaccine dose, together with topical imiquimod. Each tumor in the donors was a new WHO grade 3 or 4 astrocytoma, IDH1-mutant and ATRX-lost. This entry comes from a study of a mutant IDH1 vaccine in newly diagnosed glioma. Study in general: Following radiotherapy alone, or alongside temozolomide cycles, vaccination was started after an interval of 4-6 weeks. The treated population exhibited a male proportion of roughly 62%, a female proportion of 37.5%, and a mean age of around 40 years. Study-wide results and limits: Among all patients, vaccine-induced immune responses occurred in roughly 95%.

The chain recombines TRBV28 with TRBJ1-1, with D tentatively TRBD1 (5 bases). This specimen consisted of PBMCs, obtained from a glioma patient whose treatment included an IDH1 peptide vaccine. The source is a man aged 18 to 30 with glioma. This CDR3 is CASRWDFKGTEAFF. Written as DNA, the CDR3 is TGTGCCAGCAGGTGGGACTTCAAGGGCACTGAAGCTTTCTTT.